Below are 30 T cell receptor beta chains sequenced from a single sample in a study of blood T cell repertoires in COVID-19. Assay used: immunoSEQ multiplex PCR; TCRdb lists only in-frame clones, some missing. The sample lists roughly 4,600 clones, approximately 90% seen once, with about 2.9% in the top ten. The sequencing input was peripheral blood. The receptors were sampled from an elderly woman with acute or convalescent COVID-19.

The rearrangement uses TRBV11-3 and TRBJ1-2, with 10 bases matching TRBD1. Looked up from germline, CDR1 is SGHNT and CDR2 is YENEEA. CDR3 length: 14 residues. The trim removed 4 bases at V and 7 bases at J, leaving 6 bases unmatched. The CDR3 spells CASSYRTGGSGYTF. In nucleotides, the CDR3 is TGTGCCAGCAGCTATCGGACAGGGGGGAGTGGCTACACCTTC.

The chain is built from TRBV28 and TRBJ1-2; D remains ambiguous. CDR3 length: 13 amino acids. Looked up from germline, CDR1 is MDHEN and CDR2 is SYDVKM. With 3 bases removed from V and 2 bases from J, the gap between germline ends came to 7 bases. CDR3 amino acids: CASSLQANYGYTF. Written as DNA, the CDR3 is TGTGCCAGCAGTTTGCAGGCGAACTATGGCTACACCTTC.

The sample holds a few counts of this clone. The V call is TRBV25-1, the J call TRBJ1-1, with TRBD1 matching over 7 bases. In germline, CDR1 is MGHDK, CDR2 SYGVNS. CDR3 length equals 13 residues. Germline trimming cut 7 bases from V and 6 bases from J; bases unmatched to any gene: 8. CDR3 sequence: CASTAQGSPEAFF. CDR3 bases: TGTGCCAGCACCGCACAGGGGTCGCCTGAAGCTTTCTTT.

The chain carries TRBV5-1 and TRBJ1-5, with unresolved D. The germline gives CDR1 SGHRS, CDR2 YFSETQ. The CDR3 consists of 13 residues. Trimming pared 2 bases from V and 0 bases from J, leaving 3 bases between. The CDR3 DNA follows: TGCGCCAGCAGCTTCGGTAGCAATCAGCCCCAGCATTTT. As protein: CASSFGSNQPQHF. Variable domain in full (rest from reference TRBV5-1 and TRBJ1-5): KAGVTQTPRYLIKTRGQQVTLSCSPISGHRSVSWYQQTPGQGLQFLFEYFSETQRNKGNFPGRFSGRQFSNSRSEMNVSTLELGDSALYLCASSFGSNQPQHFGDGTRLSIL.

This sequence joins TRBV4-2 and TRBJ2-1, with 7 bases that match TRBD1. CDR1 and CDR2 from the germline V gene are LGHNA and YNFKEQ. The CDR3 runs to 15 residues. Unmatched junction bases numbered 11, after V lost 4 bases and J lost 8 bases. The CDR3 sequence is CASSLRDSKFDEQFF. CDR3 nucleotide sequence: TGTGCCAGCAGCCTCCGGGACAGTAAATTCGATGAGCAGTTCTTC.

CDR3 coding DNA: TGTGCCAGCAGCCAAGAACTGGAGAAAGCTTTCTTT. The encoded protein is CASSQELEKAFF. The J gene is TRBJ1-1, the V gene TRBV3-1 (or the pseudogene TRBV3-2); D call uncertain. V was shortened by 0 bases and J by 9 bases, with 8 bases between the two germline ends. The CDR3 contains 12 residues. Germline V gives CDR1 LGHDT, CDR2 YNNKEL (reference sequence).

This chain links TRBV10-1 with TRBJ1-6, with TRBD1 matching 7 bases. CDR3 length: 15 residues. Per germline, CDR1 WNHNN and CDR2 SYGVQD (reference sequence). The trim removed 3 bases at V and 6 bases at J, leaving 5 bases unmatched. The DNA of the CDR3 is TGCGCCAGCAGTGACTTACAGGGGCCTAATTCACCCCTCCACTTT. As protein: CASSDLQGPNSPLHF.

This clone appeared once. The chain has TRBV5-1 and TRBJ2-3; 7 bases are a match to TRBD2. The CDR3 runs to 16 residues. The V gene end was trimmed by 1 base and the J gene end by 3 bases; junction bases not matched to a gene: 8. The V gene's germline CDR1 is SGHRS and CDR2 YFSETQ. The CDR3 nucleotides are TGCGCCAGCAGCTTGATTCAGCGGGGTCTTACAGATACGCAGTATTTT. Protein: CASSLIQRGLTDTQYF.

This rearrangement joins TRBV7-9 to TRBJ1-1; no clear D gene. V lost 2 bases and J lost 3, with 7 bases in between. Germline lookup yields CDR1 SEHNR and CDR2 FQNEAQ (reference sequence). The CDR3 is 13 residues long. CDR3 region: CASSLSPDTEAFF. For the CDR3, the DNA is TGTGCCAGCAGCTTAAGCCCTGACACTGAAGCTTTCTTT.

The count of this clone is one. This chain connects TRBV28 to TRBJ2-7; 7 positions agree with TRBD1. This CDR3 has 11 amino acids. Germline-derived CDR1 and CDR2 are MDHEN and SYDVKM. The V segment lost 3 bases and the J segment 12 bases; nucleotides outside the gene matches: 5. CDR3 protein: CASSLIGQVYF. The CDR3 DNA reads TGTGCCAGCAGTTTGATAGGACAGGTGTACTTC.

This clone was detected only a few times. The V gene is TRBV2, the J gene TRBJ2-4, with TRBD1 matching 10 bases. The ends lost 6 bases at V and 0 bases at J; junction bases unmatched: 8. This CDR3 contains 17 residues. Germline CDR1 and CDR2: SNHLY and FYNNEI. As DNA, the CDR3 is TGTGCCAGCAGGGGAAGACAGGGGGCCTTAGCCAAAAACATTCAGTACTTC. Translating gives CASRGRQGALAKNIQYF.

The chain couples TRBV11-2 to TRBJ1-5, with unresolved D. The ends were cut back, 3 bases at V and 7 bases at J, with 10 bases in the middle. CDR1 and CDR2 from the germline V gene are SGHAT and FQNNGV. CDR3 length equals 13 residues. CDR3 loop: CASSFKGEQPQHF. Here the CDR3 DNA reads TGTGCCAGCAGCTTTAAGGGAGAGCAGCCCCAGCATTTT.

The rearrangement joins TRBV3-1 (or the pseudogene TRBV3-2) to TRBJ1-2, with D unclear. The ends were cut back, 1 base at V and 10 bases at J, with 16 bases in the middle. The CDR3 contains 14 residues. In germline, CDR1 is LGHDT, CDR2 YNNKEL (reference sequence). The CDR3 region is CASSQVLSSVDYTF. Written as DNA, the CDR3 is TGTGCCAGCAGCCAAGTACTGTCGTCGGTCGACTACACCTTC.

V gene TRBV14 combines with J gene TRBJ2-7; 8 bases line up with TRBD2. Germline V gene data show CDR1 as SGHDN and CDR2 as FVKESK. The CDR3 runs to 16 residues. With 0 bases clipped from V and 3 bases from J, the junction kept 7 bases outside the gene matches. The CDR3 DNA is TGTGCCAGCAGCCAAGATACGGCGGGGGGTTTCTACGAGCAGTACTTC. Its translation is CASSQDTAGGFYEQYF. Together with reference TRBV14 and TRBJ2-7, the CDR3 gives the full variable domain: EAGVTQFPSHSVIEKGQTVTLRCDPISGHDNLYWYRRVMGKEIKFLLHFVKESKQDESGMPNNRFLAERTGGTYSTLKVQPAELEDSGVYFCASSQDTAGGFYEQYFGPGTRLTVT.

The CDR3 sequence is CASGVSGANVLTF. As DNA, the CDR3 is TGTGCCAGTGGAGTGTCTGGGGCCAACGTCCTGACTTTC. V is TRBV19 and J is TRBJ2-6; D not resolved. Germline CDR1 LNHDA, CDR2 SQIVND (reference sequence). V was shortened by 8 bases and J by 1 base, with 6 bases between the two germline ends. The CDR3 has 13 residues.

V gene TRBV7-9 combines with J gene TRBJ2-3; 12 nucleotides line up with TRBD2. V was pared by 7 bases and J by 7 bases, with 9 bases of the junction left unmatched. The CDR3 extends over 15 amino acids. Germline V CDR1 and CDR2: SEHNR, FQNEAQ (reference sequence). The CDR3 region is CASNKPSGGANTQYF. The CDR3 DNA reads as TGTGCCAGCAACAAACCTAGCGGGGGGGCGAATACGCAGTATTTT. Together with reference TRBV7-9 and TRBJ2-3, the CDR3 gives the full variable domain: DTGVSQNPRHKITKRGQNVTFRCDPISEHNRLYWYRQTLGQGPEFLTYFQNEAQLEKSRLLSDRFSAERPKGSFSTLEIQRTEQGDSAMYLCASNKPSGGANTQYFGPGTRLTVL.

The gene calls are TRBV4-2 and TRBJ2-3; D may be TRBD2 (6 bases). The CDR3 is 17 amino acids. Germline V lookup: CDR1 LGHNA, CDR2 YNFKEQ. V was cut by 1 base and J by 6 bases, with 20 bases left in between. The CDR3 sequence: CASSQASERGAGDTQYF. The CDR3 DNA sequence: TGTGCCAGCAGCCAAGCTTCGGAGCGCGGGGCCGGGGATACGCAGTATTTT.

This rearrangement joins TRBV5-6 to TRBJ2-3, with 9 bases identical to TRBD2. Germline V gives CDR1 SGHDT, CDR2 YYEEEE. This CDR3 is built from 17 residues. After removal of 4 bases from V and 2 bases from J, the junction contained 11 bases not matched to a gene. Here the CDR3 reads CASSTGVAGAITDTQYF. The CDR3 region has the DNA TGTGCCAGCAGCACCGGGGTAGCGGGGGCGATCACAGATACGCAGTATTTT. The whole variable domain, remainder taken from reference TRBV5-6 and TRBJ2-3, is DAGVTQSPTHLIKTRGQQVTLRCSPKSGHDTVSWYQQALGQGPQFIFQYYEEEERQRGNFPDRFSGHQFPNYSSELNVNALLLGDSALYLCASSTGVAGAITDTQYFGPGTRLTVL.

The chain uses TRBV10-2 and TRBJ2-4; 8 bases agree with TRBD1. Germline CDR1 reads WSHSY; CDR2 reads SAAADI. The CDR3 consists of 14 residues. Trimming cost V 4 bases and J 7 bases; bases outside gene matches: 6. The CDR3, as DNA: TGCGCCAGCAGTGTAGCAGGGGGCCGTAACATTCAGTACTTC. It codes for CASSVAGGRNIQYF.

The chain uses TRBV15 and TRBJ2-7, with D unclear. Trimming took 3 bases from V and 3 from J, leaving 9 bases between them. Germline assignment: CDR1 LNHNV and CDR2 YYDKDF (reference sequence). The CDR3 covers 13 residues. CDR3 DNA: TGTGCCACCAGCAGGGCTAGGTTCTACGAGCAGTACTTC. The encoded protein is CATSRARFYEQYF.

The chain carries TRBV5-1 and TRBJ1-2; 8 bases are shared with TRBD1. The ends lost 0 bases at V and 8 bases at J; junction bases unmatched: 9. Germline-derived CDR1 and CDR2 are SGHRS and YFSETQ. This CDR3 is 15 amino acids long. The CDR3 nucleotides are TGCGCCAGCAGCTTGGAACAGGGGGTTTTGTCCGGCTACACCTTC. Protein sequence: CASSLEQGVLSGYTF.

The chain couples TRBV5-1 to TRBJ1-1, with a possible D match to TRBD1 (6 bases). Germline V gene data show CDR1 as SGHRS and CDR2 as YFSETQ. The V end was cut by 8 bases, the J end by 0 bases, with 11 bases between. The CDR3 runs to 13 residues. The CDR3, as DNA: TGCGCCAGTTCGGGACAAATGAACACTGAAGCTTTCTTT. It is translated as CASSGQMNTEAFF.

This clone was recorded once. The chain couples TRBV4-1 to TRBJ1-1; 10 bases align to TRBD1. V shed 1 base and J 7 bases; nucleotides not matched to a gene: 12. CDR1 MGHRA and CDR2 YSYEKL come from the germline V gene. CDR3 length: 17 amino acids. The CDR3 nucleotides read TGCGCCAGCAGCCAAGTCCCTTTAGGGACAGGGGTGAATGAAGCTTTCTTT. Amino acid sequence: CASSQVPLGTGVNEAFF.

V gene TRBV7-3 combines with J gene TRBJ1-1, with a weak D call TRBD1 (6 bases). The CDR3 totals 14 residues. In germline, CDR1 is SGHTA, CDR2 FQGTGA. The V and J ends lost 0 bases and 5 bases respectively, with 10 bases between them. The CDR3 nucleotides read TGTGCCAGCAGCTTAACAGGGGGAGATACTGAAGCTTTCTTT. Its translation is CASSLTGGDTEAFF.

The chain is built from TRBV3-1 (or the pseudogene TRBV3-2) and TRBJ1-1, with D possibly TRBD1 on 5 matching bases. This CDR3 spans 13 amino acids. The V gene's germline CDR1 is LGHDT and CDR2 YNNKEL (reference sequence). Trimming took off 2 bases at V and 11 bases at J, with 15 bases between the two ends. The CDR3 region is CASSQRLGGAAFF. The CDR3, as DNA: TGTGCCAGCAGCCAAAGACTGGGAGGGGCGGCTTTCTTT.

With regard to this clone: A junction end diverges from the germline sequence, so it may reflect a read error. The chain employs TRBV5-1 and TRBJ1-2, with D uncertain. Germline CDR1 and CDR2: SGHRS and YFSETQ. The CDR3 totals 15 residues. CDR3 amino acids: CASTSSYSVRTRWSF. CDR3 nucleotides: TGCGCCAGCACCTCGAGTTATTCGGTCAGGACTCGGTGGAGCTTC.

The chain combines TRBV5-1 with TRBJ2-5; D is perhaps TRBD1 (6 bases). The CDR3 is 13 amino acids. From germline, CDR1 is SGHRS and CDR2 YFSETQ. V was cut by 5 bases and J by 2 bases, with 10 bases left in between. CDR3 nucleotides: TGCGCCAGCAGTCAGGACAGTCAAGAGACCCAGTACTTC. It yields the protein CASSQDSQETQYF.

This clone was seen only a few times. The genes are TRBV10-3 and TRBJ1-1; D is unclear. CDR1 ENHRY and CDR2 SYGVKD come from the germline V gene. The length of the CDR3 is 14 residues. The V end lost 0 bases, the J end lost 4 bases, and 9 bases lay between the germline ends. The CDR3 DNA sequence: TGTGCCATCAGTGAGTCTGCGGGAGGCACTGAAGCTTTCTTT. Translation gives CAISESAGGTEAFF.

CDR3 protein: CSVGQDRINIQYF. Written as DNA, the CDR3 is TGCAGCGTTGGGCAAGACAGAATAAACATTCAGTACTTC. V and J are TRBV29-1 and TRBJ2-4, with D possibly being TRBD1 (5 bases). The V and J ends lost 4 bases and 6 bases respectively, with 13 bases between them. Germline CDR1 and CDR2: SQVTM and ANQGSEA. This CDR3 has 13 residues.

CDR3 coding DNA: TGTGCCAGCAGCTCGGAGGAGCGGGGCTCCTACGAGCAGTACTTC. Encoded protein: CASSSEERGSYEQYF. V and J are TRBV9 and TRBJ2-7, with 7 nucleotides matching TRBD2. Germline V CDR1 and CDR2: SGDLS, YYNGEE. After removal of 4 bases from V and 0 bases from J, the junction contained 7 bases not matched to a gene. The CDR3 is 15 amino acids. Drawing the rest from reference TRBV9 and TRBJ2-7, the complete variable domain is DSGVTQTPKHLITATGQRVTLRCSPRSGDLSVYWYQQSLDQGLQFLIQYYNGEERAKGNILERFSAQQFPDLHSELNLSSLELGDSALYFCASSSEERGSYEQYFGPGTRLTVT.